This T cell receptor beta chain emerged from a study of T cells in Graves' hyperthyroidism and ophthalmopathy. The CDR3 contains 13 residues. V lost 0 bases and J lost 3, with 6 bases in between. RNA transcripts were the template for amplifying TCR beta CDR3 regions. The primer set for the first-round RT-PCR of the TCR CDR3 was HTBI. TCRdb fed the multiplex PCR reads into MiXCR, producing one record per CDR3 protein. The profile shows 350,000 to 500,000 distinct CDR3 sequences, roughly 13% of them singletons. This clonotype has ten or more counts. The sample taken for sequencing was blood. The chain joins TRBV12-3 or TRBV12-4 to TRBJ2-7; D gene uncertain. The receptor's source is a woman younger than 35 with Graves' hyperthyroidism. CDR3 sequence: CASSLAVNYEQYF. The CDR3, as DNA: TGTGCCAGCAGTTTAGCGGTAAACTACGAGCAGTACTTC.